A selection of T cell receptor beta chains follows, all from one sample in a study of cytotoxic CD8 clonotypes in ibrutinib-treated CLL. Only in-frame clones appear in the TCRdb table, and some are missing; sequencing was by immunoSEQ multiplex PCR. The sample carries about 140,000 clones, roughly 90% recorded once. This material consisted of PBMCs, taken after 12 months of ibrutinib treatment. The receptors come from a human donor with chronic lymphocytic leukemia. The CDR3 runs from the conserved cysteine through the conserved F or W. D genes are given only for firm matches. Clone size is stated in some rows and not others, as once, few, many or a class when expanded.

>TRBV4-3|NA|16|TRBD2|TRBJ2-1
CASSQDASGRLDEQFF
TGCGCCAGCAGCCAAGATGCTAGCGGGAGGTTGGATGAGCAGTTCTTC
>TRBV11-3|NA|16|TRBD2|TRBJ2-1
CASSLGSGSSYNEQFF
TGTGCCAGCAGCTTAGGCAGCGGGAGCTCCTACAATGAGCAGTTCTTC
>TRBV5-1|NA|13|NA|TRBJ2-3
CASSPLYADTQYF
TGCGCCAGCAGCCCCCTTTACGCAGATACGCAGTATTTT
>TRBV27|NA|16|NA|TRBJ2-1
CASTQFPAVPMREQFF
TGTGCCAGCACCCAATTCCCGGCAGTCCCTATGCGGGAGCAGTTCTTC
>TRBV18|few|16|TRBD1|TRBJ2-6
CASSRDSPSGANVLTF
TGTGCCAGCTCACGGGACAGCCCGTCTGGGGCCAACGTCCTGACTTTC
>TRBV19|once|14|NA|TRBJ2-7
CASSYGQGGYEQYF
TGTGCCAGTAGTTACGGACAGGGAGGGTACGAGCAGTACTTC
>TRBV6-1|NA|15|NA|TRBJ1-2
CASSEVGTTLYGYTF
TGTGCCAGCAGTGAAGTTGGGACAACCCTCTATGGCTACACCTTC
>TRBV30|NA|10|NA|TRBJ1-1
CAWRSGEAFF
TGTGCCTGGAGATCTGGGGAAGCTTTCTTT
>TRBV7-9|NA|14|NA|TRBJ2-3
CASSLVPGTDTQYF
TGTGCCAGCAGCTTAGTCCCCGGCACAGATACGCAGTATTTT
>TRBV7-9|NA|16|NA|TRBJ2-7
CASSLPLGGRKNEQYF
TGTGCCAGCAGTCTTCCCCTTGGGGGGAGGAAGAACGAGCAGTACTTC
>TRBV19|NA|14|NA|TRBJ2-5
CASSGVVWQETQYF
TGTGCCAGTAGTGGGGTAGTTTGGCAAGAGACCCAGTACTTC
>TRBV7-2|NA|15|NA|TRBJ1-4
CASSPAQGRSEKLFF
TGTGCCAGCAGCCCTGCACAGGGTCGGAGCGAAAAACTGTTTTTT
>TRBV27|NA|15|NA|TRBJ1-1
CASSRMGVGNTEAFF
TGTGCCAGCAGCCGAATGGGGGTTGGGAACACTGAAGCTTTCTTT
>TRBV11-3|NA|14|NA|TRBJ2-3
CASSLSAGANTQYF
TGTGCCAGCAGCTTAAGCGCCGGGGCAAATACGCAGTATTTT
>TRBV14|NA|18|TRBD1|TRBJ1-2
CASSQGLAGDRGRDGYTF
TGTGCCAGCAGCCAAGGCTTGGCGGGGGACAGGGGTCGAGATGGCTACACCTTC
>TRBV7-3|NA|15|NA|TRBJ2-1
CASSLDGRGRNEQFF
TGTGCCAGCAGCTTGGACGGGAGAGGTAGAAATGAGCAGTTCTTC
>TRBV6-5|once|13|NA|TRBJ2-1
CASSYNQGDEQFF
TGTGCCAGCAGTTATAACCAGGGAGATGAGCAGTTCTTC
>TRBV28|NA|16|TRBD1|TRBJ1-4
CASSHLPTGTVEKLFF
TGTGCCAGCAGTCACCTCCCGACAGGGACTGTGGAAAAACTGTTTTTT
>TRBV7-6|once|14|NA|TRBJ1-4
CASSLGVTNEKLFF
TGTGCCAGCAGCTTGGGAGTAACTAATGAAAAACTGTTTTTT
>TRBV19|NA|16|NA|TRBJ2-4
CASSIGVTLAKNIQYF
TGTGCCAGTAGTATAGGGGTTACACTAGCCAAAAACATTCAGTACTTC
>TRBV5-5|NA|14|NA|TRBJ2-7
CASTTLANPYEQYF
TGTGCCAGCACCACCCTAGCGAACCCCTACGAGCAGTACTTC
>TRBV5-8|NA|15|NA|TRBJ2-2
CASSSWQGTTGELFF
TGTGCCAGCAGCTCGTGGCAGGGTACGACCGGGGAGCTGTTTTTT